This entry lists 25 T cell receptor beta chains sequenced from one sample in a study of blood T cells in healthy people across ages (dated by TCRdb to the mid-2010s). The protocol used for the library was 5' RACE. Sequencing instrument: Illumina HiSeq 2500. A second PCR of roughly 6 to 12 cycles was run with a J-beta primer mix and a sample-barcoded 5' primer. TCRdb reanalyzed the raw reads on its own, using fastp at Q25 for trimming and MiXCR for clone calling, and kept in-frame beta chains. Merged by CDR3 protein, the rows form single entries marked with the most common genes and DNA. The sample records about 1.4 million distinct CDR3 sequences, approximately 63% of which are singletons. 6.5% to 8% of the sample goes to the ten largest clones. The source material was blood. Receptors originate from a man between 18 and 35 years old in good health.

J is TRBJ2-7 and V is TRBV5-1; TRBD2 is a possible D gene (5 bases). The CDR3 loop spans 13 amino acids. Germline CDR1 and CDR2: SGHRS and YFSETQ. V lost 4 bases to trimming and J lost 4 bases, with 12 bases between them. CDR3 DNA sequence: TGCGCCAGCAGCCCGGAACCGGGGTACGAGCAGTACTTC. It translates to CASSPEPGYEQYF.

This chain links TRBV6-5 with TRBJ1-6, with a tentative D call TRBD1 (6 bases). The CDR3 is made up of 17 amino acids. Germline V CDR1 and CDR2: MNHEY, SVGAGI. Trimming shortened V by 2 bases and J by 7 bases, and 18 bases separated the two germline ends. CDR3 sequence reads: CASSYSRGLLENSPLHF. The CDR3 nucleotides read TGTGCCAGCAGTTACAGCAGGGGACTGCTTGAAAATTCACCCCTCCACTTT.

CDR3 sequence reads: CASSLTIGTSGSESYNEQFF. Here the CDR3 DNA reads TGCGCCAGCAGCCTCACGATAGGGACTAGCGGGAGTGAATCCTACAATGAGCAGTTCTTC. The genes are TRBV5-1 and TRBJ2-1; TRBD2 agrees at 14 bases. Germline assignment: CDR1 SGHRS and CDR2 YFSETQ. The J segment lost 1 base and the V segment lost 4 bases, leaving 13 bases of the junction unmatched. The CDR3 loop spans 20 amino acids.

The chain is built from TRBV21-1 and TRBJ2-1; the table names TRBD1, a call not compared with the DNA. TRBV21-1 is recorded as a pseudogene. The CDR3 is 16 amino acids. Written as DNA, the CDR3 is TGTGCCAGCCCAAGTAAGGACAGAGCGCCTGTAAATGAGCAGTTCTTC. It encodes CASPSKDRAPVNEQFF.

The J gene is TRBJ2-1, the V gene TRBV2; no definite D call. Trimming cost V 7 bases and J 10 bases, with 14 bases left between them. Germline CDR1 is SNHLY and CDR2 is FYNNEI. The CDR3 length is 12 residues. In DNA form, the CDR3 reads TGTGCCAGCACCGAGGCCCTAAGGGAGCAGTTCTTC. It translates to CASTEALREQFF. The complete variable domain, with remaining parts taken from reference TRBV2 and TRBJ2-1, reads EPEVTQTPSHQVTQMGQEVILRCVPISNHLYFYWYRQILGQKVEFLVSFYNNEISEKSEIFDDQFSVERPDGSNFTLKIRSTKLEDSAMYFCASTEALREQFFGPGTRLTVL.

A few counts support this clonotype. CDR3 coding DNA: TGCGCCAGCAGCCAAGATAGGAGGGGGCTGTTTTTT. It specifies CASSQDRRGLFF. This chain links TRBV4-1 with TRBJ2-2; a weak D match, TRBD2 (6 bases). Deletions cut 0 bases from V and 13 bases from J, with 9 bases between. This CDR3 spans 12 amino acids. Germline assignment: CDR1 MGHRA and CDR2 YSYEKL.

The genes are TRBV12-3 or TRBV12-4 and TRBJ2-1, with 11 bases identical to TRBD2. This CDR3 contains 17 residues. With V trimmed by 6 bases and J by 6 bases, 13 bases remained unmatched. As DNA, the CDR3 is TGTGCCAGCAGCCGGGCCGGAATCGGACTAGCGGGCAATGAGCAGTTCTTC. This sequence encodes CASSRAGIGLAGNEQFF.

The chain employs TRBV7-8 and TRBJ1-2; D ambiguous. With 1 base removed from V and 8 bases from J, the gap between germline ends came to 17 bases. CDR3 length: 15 amino acids. Per germline, CDR1 SGHVS and CDR2 FQNEAQ. The CDR3 is CASSLDRGAGSGYTF. As DNA, the CDR3 is TGTGCCAGCAGCTTAGATCGGGGAGCCGGGAGCGGCTACACCTTC.

The V gene is TRBV4-1, the J gene TRBJ2-7; 10 bases agree with TRBD1. The germline V gene has CDR1 MGHRA and CDR2 YSYEKL. CDR3 length: 14 amino acids. The V and J ends lost 1 base and 10 bases, in that order; junction bases with no gene match: 7. The DNA for the CDR3 is TGCGCCAGCAGCCAAGGACAGGGGGCGCGACTACAGTACTTC. Translation: CASSQGQGARLQYF.

This clonotype appeared a few times. The chain employs TRBV29-1 and TRBJ2-2; perhaps D is TRBD1 or TRBD2 (5 bases each). V was cut by 7 bases and J by 0 bases, with 9 bases left in between. CDR1 SQVTM and CDR2 ANQGSEA come from the germline V gene. The CDR3 has 13 amino acids. The CDR3 DNA reads as TGCAGCGCAGGGAGCTCGAACACCGGGGAGCTGTTTTTT. As protein: CSAGSSNTGELFF.

The chain employs TRBV6-6 and TRBJ2-4; D remains unclear. This CDR3 has 17 residues. The V gene's germline CDR1 is MNHNY and CDR2 SVGAGI (reference sequence). V dropped 0 bases and J dropped 0 bases, with 12 bases sitting between them. CDR3 sequence (DNA): TGTGCCAGCAGTTACTCGACGTCCTCCCTAGCCAAAAACATTCAGTACTTC. It is translated as CASSYSTSSLAKNIQYF.

The rearrangement joins TRBV10-3 to TRBJ1-2, with D hard to call. The V and J ends lost 0 bases and 0 bases respectively, with 11 bases between them. Looked up from germline, CDR1 is ENHRY and CDR2 is SYGVKD. CDR3 length: 16 residues. The CDR3 nucleotides read TGTGCCATCAGTGAGTCTCAGAACCAAGCTAACTATGGCTACACCTTC. Protein sequence: CAISESQNQANYGYTF.

The chain links TRBV6-2 or TRBV6-3 to TRBJ2-1; 12 nucleotides align to TRBD2. After removal of 2 bases from V and 7 bases from J, the junction contained 6 bases not matched to a gene. The germline CDR1 and CDR2 sequences are MNHEY and SVGEGT. CDR3 length: 16 amino acids. In DNA, the CDR3 is TGTGCCAGCAGTTACCCCGGGACTAGCGGGCTTAATGAGCAGTTCTTC. Translating it yields CASSYPGTSGLNEQFF.

The CDR3 coding sequence is TGCAGTGCCACCGTAAGGGGTCCACAAGAGACCCAGTACTTC. Translation: CSATVRGPQETQYF. The genes are TRBV20-1 and TRBJ2-5, with D possibly being TRBD1 (5 bases). Germline V gene data show CDR1 as DFQATT and CDR2 as SNEGSKA (reference sequence). The length of the CDR3 is 14 residues. V lost 6 bases, J lost 2 bases, and 16 bases lay in between.

The gene calls are TRBV7-9 and TRBJ1-1; tentatively, D is TRBD1 (6 bases). The CDR3 is 15 amino acids. V shed 6 bases and J shed 3 bases, with 17 bases lying between them. From germline, CDR1 is SEHNR and CDR2 FQNEAQ (reference sequence). CDR3 region: CASRERGGPDTEAFF. The DNA of the CDR3 is TGTGCCAGCAGGGAAAGAGGGGGGCCGGACACTGAAGCTTTCTTT.

This clonotype was seen repeatedly, ten times or more. This chain connects TRBV28 to TRBJ2-7, with 9 bases matching TRBD1. V was pared by 8 bases and J by 2 bases, with 4 bases of the junction left unmatched. The CDR3 length is 13 residues. Germline loops: CDR1 MDHEN, CDR2 SYDVKM. CDR3: CASWDRETYEQYF. Written as DNA, the CDR3 is TGTGCCAGCTGGGACAGGGAGACCTACGAGCAGTACTTC.

The V call is TRBV7-9, the J call TRBJ1-2; 7 positions match TRBD1. The germline V gene has CDR1 SEHNR and CDR2 FQNEAQ (reference sequence). The V segment lost 5 bases and the J segment 4 bases; nucleotides outside the gene matches: 10. This CDR3 is built from 15 residues. The chain's CDR3 is CASSTIGTAFYGYTF. CDR3 coding DNA: TGTGCCAGCAGCACCATCGGGACAGCCTTCTATGGCTACACCTTC.

This clonotype is a singleton in its sample. This rearrangement joins TRBV29-1 to TRBJ2-3; TRBD1 aligns across 8 bases. The CDR3 contains 10 residues. Per germline, CDR1 SQVTM and CDR2 ANQGSEA. J was trimmed by 11 bases and V by 6 bases; bases with no gene match: 4. CDR3 sequence reads: CSVGTGGQYF. The CDR3 bases are TGCAGCGTGGGGACAGGCGGGCAGTATTTT.

This sequence joins TRBV12-3 or TRBV12-4 and TRBJ2-5; TRBD2 matches 8 bases. The CDR3 spans 15 residues. Losses at the gene ends were 4 bases for V and 4 bases for J; bases not matched to a gene: 8. The CDR3 DNA is TGTGCCAGCAGTTCTGGGACTAGTTTCCGAGAGACCCAGTACTTC. Translated, it gives CASSSGTSFRETQYF.

This clonotype was detected a few times. The V gene is TRBV6-1, the J gene TRBJ1-4, with 7 bases matching TRBD1. The CDR3 consists of 14 residues. CDR1 and CDR2 (germline): MNHNS, SASEGT. Losses at the gene ends were 5 bases for V and 5 bases for J; bases not matched to a gene: 5. In DNA, the CDR3 is TGTGCCAGCAGTCCACAGGGGCTAAATGAAAAACTGTTTTTT. This sequence encodes CASSPQGLNEKLFF.

The chain employs TRBV11-2 and TRBJ1-2; tentatively, D is TRBD1 (6 bases). Germline CDR1 SGHAT, CDR2 FQNNGV. The ends were cut back, 4 bases at V and 5 bases at J, with 17 bases in the middle. The CDR3 covers 15 residues. The DNA of the CDR3 is TGTGCCAGCAGCTCCACCGGGACACGAATATATGGCTACACCTTC. Encoded protein: CASSSTGTRIYGYTF. Combining the CDR3 with reference TRBV11-2 and TRBJ1-2 gives the whole variable domain EAGVAQSPRYKIIEKRQSVAFWCNPISGHATLYWYQQILGQGPKLLIQFQNNGVVDDSQLPKDRFSAERLKGVDSTLKIQPAKLEDSAVYLCASSSTGTRIYGYTFGSGTRLTVV.

The chain couples TRBV6-5 to TRBJ1-2, with D perhaps matching TRBD1 (5 bases). The CDR3 contains 14 residues. Germline CDR1 reads MNHEY; CDR2 reads SVGAGI. Trimming stripped 4 bases from V and 3 bases from J, with 12 bases between. CDR3 region: CASSFLGGDYGYTF. CDR3 sequence (DNA): TGTGCCAGCAGTTTCCTGGGGGGAGACTATGGCTACACCTTC.

This clonotype was observed at least ten times. The gene calls are TRBV6-5 and TRBJ2-7; weak D call: TRBD1 (6 bases). CDR1 MNHEY and CDR2 SVGAGI come from the germline V gene. Trimming cost V 6 bases and J 2 bases, with 11 bases left between them. The CDR3 runs to 13 residues. The DNA of the CDR3 is TGTGCCAGCAGCCCGGGGACAACCTACGAGCAGTACTTC. Encoded protein: CASSPGTTYEQYF.

The chain has TRBV20-1 and TRBJ2-5; no firm D call. Germline lookup yields CDR1 DFQATT and CDR2 SNEGSKA (reference sequence). Trimming cost V 0 bases and J 5 bases, with 13 bases left between them. The CDR3 length is 14 residues. The CDR3 loop reads CSARDRLRDETQYF. CDR3 DNA sequence: TGCAGTGCTAGAGATAGGCTGAGAGACGAGACCCAGTACTTC.

The chain couples TRBV7-9 to TRBJ2-7; 8 bases line up with TRBD1. This CDR3 spans 15 amino acids. V shed 4 bases and J 2 bases; nucleotides not matched to a gene: 7. CDR1 is SEHNR, CDR2 FQNEAQ, per germline (reference sequence). The DNA of the CDR3 is TGTGCCAGCAGCTCAGACAGGGGTGACCCCTACGAGCAGTACTTC. This codes for CASSSDRGDPYEQYF.